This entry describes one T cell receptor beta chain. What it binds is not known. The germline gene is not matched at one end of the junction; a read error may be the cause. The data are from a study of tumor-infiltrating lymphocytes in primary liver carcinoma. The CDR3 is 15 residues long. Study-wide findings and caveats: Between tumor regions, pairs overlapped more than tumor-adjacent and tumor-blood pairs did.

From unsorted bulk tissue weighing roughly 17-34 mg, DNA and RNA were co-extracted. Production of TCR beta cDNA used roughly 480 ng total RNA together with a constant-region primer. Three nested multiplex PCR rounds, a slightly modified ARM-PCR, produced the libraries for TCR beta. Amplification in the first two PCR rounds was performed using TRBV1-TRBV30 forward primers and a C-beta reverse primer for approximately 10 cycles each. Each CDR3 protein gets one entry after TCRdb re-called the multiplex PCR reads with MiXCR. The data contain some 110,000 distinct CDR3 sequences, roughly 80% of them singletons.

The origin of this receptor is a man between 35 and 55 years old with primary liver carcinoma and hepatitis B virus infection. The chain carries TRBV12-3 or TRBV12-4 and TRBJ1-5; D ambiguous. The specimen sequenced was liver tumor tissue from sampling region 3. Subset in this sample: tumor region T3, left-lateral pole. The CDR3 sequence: CASSLNRCSIQPQHF. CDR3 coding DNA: TGTGCCAGCAGTTTAAATCGGTGTAGCATTCAGCCCCAGCATTTT.